Listed here is a single T cell receptor (beta chain). TCRdb's copy holds only in-frame clones and misses some; the assay was immunoSEQ multiplex PCR. The sample lists about 120,000 clones; roughly nine tenths were seen once. The entry originates in a study of control samples from healthy donors and cancer patients. The sequenced sample consisted of PBMCs. The TCR sequence derives from a woman aged 45-60 years with colorectal cancer.

The DNA of the CDR3 is TGTGCCAGCAGTGCCACCAGGACAGGCCCCAATAATGAAAAACTGTTTTTT. It codes for CASSATRTGPNNEKLFF. The chain is built from TRBV2 and TRBJ1-4, with 7 bases fitting TRBD1. CDR1 SNHLY and CDR2 FYNNEI come from the germline V gene. With V trimmed by 4 bases and J by 4 bases, 12 bases remained unmatched. The CDR3 is 17 amino acids.